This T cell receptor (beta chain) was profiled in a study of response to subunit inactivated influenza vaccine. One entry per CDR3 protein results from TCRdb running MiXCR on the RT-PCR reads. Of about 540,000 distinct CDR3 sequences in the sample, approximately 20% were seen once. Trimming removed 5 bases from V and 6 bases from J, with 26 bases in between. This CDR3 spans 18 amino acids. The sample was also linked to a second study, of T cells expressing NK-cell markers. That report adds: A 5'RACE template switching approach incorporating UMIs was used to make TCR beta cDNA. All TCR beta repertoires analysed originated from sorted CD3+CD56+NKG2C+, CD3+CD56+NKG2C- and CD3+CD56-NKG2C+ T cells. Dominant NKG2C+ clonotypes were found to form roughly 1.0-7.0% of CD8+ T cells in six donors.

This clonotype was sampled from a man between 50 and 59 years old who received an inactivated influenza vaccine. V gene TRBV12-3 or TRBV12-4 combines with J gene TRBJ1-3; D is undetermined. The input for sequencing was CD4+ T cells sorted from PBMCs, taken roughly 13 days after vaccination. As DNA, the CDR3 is TGTGCCAGCAGTGCGAGCGTCAGAACCTCTTTTCCCACAAACACCATATATTTT. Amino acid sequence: CASSASVRTSFPTNTIYF.